Listed below are T cell receptor beta chains from one sample, sequenced in a study of control samples from healthy donors and cancer patients. Assay: immunoSEQ multiplex PCR; the TCRdb copy retains only in-frame clones and omits some. Among 75,000 to 95,000 clones listed, 90% were seen once. Sequencing was performed on blood. These receptor sequences come from a woman younger than 35 in good health. The CDR3 runs from the conserved cysteine through the conserved F or W. D genes are given only for firm matches. Rows give clone size only sometimes, using once, few, many, or a class for an expanded clone.

d_call clone_size j_call v_call cdr3_nt cdr3_aa
TRBD1 once TRBJ1-5 TRBV15 TGTGCCACCAGGGGGGGACAGGGTTGGTCTCAGCCCCAGCATTTT CATRGGQGWSQPQHF
TRBD1 - TRBJ1-2 TRBV6-4 TGTGCCAGCAGTTTCGAGACAGGGGGCAACTATGGCTACACCTTC CASSFETGGNYGYTF
- - TRBJ1-2 TRBV5-1 TGCGCCAGCAGCCCCTCGACAGGAACGGGCTATGGCTACACCTTC CASSPSTGTGYGYTF
- - TRBJ2-1 TRBV24-1 TGTGCCACCAGTGGATTTAGGAGCTCCTACAATGAGCAGTTCTTC CATSGFRSSYNEQFF
- - TRBJ1-2 TRBV7-2 TGTGCCAGCAGCTTAATAGGGACCTATGGCTACACCTTC CASSLIGTYGYTF
- - TRBJ1-1 TRBV21-1 TGTGCCAGCCCGATGGGGGGAGGGGGCCGGAGAGACACTGAAGCTTTCTTT CASPMGGGGRRDTEAFF
- - TRBJ1-1 TRBV19 TGTGCCAGTAGTATGTACGCAAGCGAAGCTTTCTTT CASSMYASEAFF
- - TRBJ1-3 TRBV7-9 TGTGCCAGCAGAGAGGTCCGCTCTGGAAACACCATATATTTT CASREVRSGNTIYF
- - TRBJ2-1 TRBV7-6 TGTGCCAGCAGCTTAATTCGGGGGAGCTCCTACAATGAGCAGTTCTTC CASSLIRGSSYNEQFF
- - TRBJ1-3 TRBV10-3 TGTGCCACAGGCCCATCTGGAAACACCATATATTTT CATGPSGNTIYF
- - TRBJ2-3 TRBV19 TGTGCCAGTAGTATTAGTCGGTCTTACGACACAGATACGCAGTATTTT CASSISRSYDTDTQYF
- - TRBJ1-2 TRBV2 TGTGCCAGCAGTGGGGGGAACTATGGCTACACCTTC CASSGGNYGYTF
- - TRBJ1-1 TRBV12-2 TGTGCAAGTCGCTTAGCGCGGTTCGACACTGAAGCTTTCTTT CASRLARFDTEAFF
- - TRBJ1-6 TRBV27 TGTGCCAGCAGTTTAATGCAGACAGGCTCCTATAATTCACCCCTCCACTTT CASSLMQTGSYNSPLHF
- - TRBJ1-2 TRBV4-1 TGCGCCAGCAGCCTCCGAGGGCCAACTGGCTACACCTTC CASSLRGPTGYTF
- - TRBJ1-2 TRBV12-3/TRBV12-4 TGTGCCAGCGGGAGGGACTATGGCTACACCTTC CASGRDYGYTF
TRBD1 - TRBJ2-1 TRBV9 TGTGCCAGCAGCGTAGCAGTCGACAGGGGAAGCGTCAATGAGCAGTTCTTC CASSVAVDRGSVNEQFF
TRBD2 - TRBJ2-3 TRBV18 TGTGCCAGCTCACCACCTACTAGCGGGGGAGTTACAGATACGCAGTATTTT CASSPPTSGGVTDTQYF
TRBD1 - TRBJ2-3 TRBV6-5 TGTGCCAGCAGGAAACAGGGGATTGATACGCAGTATTTT CASRKQGIDTQYF
- - TRBJ1-2 TRBV5-1 TGCGCCAGCAGTTCGGACAGTCCGTCTTATGGCTACACCTTC CASSSDSPSYGYTF
TRBD2 - TRBJ2-1 TRBV6-6 TGTGCCAGCAGTTATAGCGGGGGGGCCTACAATGAGCAGTTCTTC CASSYSGGAYNEQFF
- few TRBJ1-2 TRBV15 TGTGCCACCAGCAGAGAATATGGAAGTAACTATGGCTACACCTTC CATSREYGSNYGYTF
- - TRBJ2-2 TRBV2 TGTGCCAGCAGTGCGGACAGACCATACACCGGGGAGCTGTTTTTT CASSADRPYTGELFF
TRBD2 once TRBJ2-7 TRBV13 TGTGCCAGCAGCGCAGCCGGGACTAGCGGGGGATACGAGCAGTACTTC CASSAAGTSGGYEQYF
TRBD2 once TRBJ2-5 TRBV6-2/TRBV6-3 TGTGCCAGCAGTACGCGGGGACTAGCGGGGCTTTGGTCGGAGACCCAGTACTTC CASSTRGLAGLWSETQYF
- - TRBJ2-2 TRBV7-7 TGTGCCAGCAGCTTATTGGTAACAGGGAGGTCGTCCGGGGAGCTGTTTTTT CASSLLVTGRSSGELFF
- - TRBJ1-2 TRBV6-2/TRBV6-3 TGTGCCAGCAGTTACTCGATGTTCTCAAACTATGGCTACACCTTC CASSYSMFSNYGYTF
- - TRBJ2-5 TRBV9 TGTGCCAGCAGCGTAGAACTGGAAGAGACCCAGTACTTC CASSVELEETQYF
- - TRBJ1-2 TRBV7-2 TGTGCCAGCAGCCTGAGGACACCGAACTATGGCTACACCTTC CASSLRTPNYGYTF
TRBD2 once TRBJ2-6 TRBV2 TGTGCCAGTAGAGTGCGGGGGGGCGCTGGGGCCAACGTCCTGACTTTC CASRVRGGAGANVLTF
TRBD1 - TRBJ1-6 TRBV29-1 TGCAGCGTCCCCCCGGGACAGCTCAATTCACCCCTCCACTTT CSVPPGQLNSPLHF
- few TRBJ1-1 TRBV19 TGTGCCAGTAGTATAGATGTGGGGGCGAGTGGCACTGAAGCTTTCTTT CASSIDVGASGTEAFF
- - TRBJ1-3 TRBV9 TGTGCCAGCAGCGAGGGGGGTGGGACGCCCCTCTCTGGAAACACCATATATTTT CASSEGGGTPLSGNTIYF
- - TRBJ1-4 TRBV2 TGTGCCAGCGGCAGTAAAACTAATGAAAAACTGTTTTTT CASGSKTNEKLFF
- - TRBJ1-3 TRBV18 TGTGCCAGCTCACCAGAGGCCGTAGCTGGAAACACCATATATTTT CASSPEAVAGNTIYF
- - TRBJ1-3 TRBV4-1 TGCGCCAGCAGCCAAGATCTCGAAATACCCGGAGCCACCATATATTTT CASSQDLEIPGATIYF
- few TRBJ1-5 TRBV6-6 TGTGCCAGCAGAGACGGGGCGCAGCCCCAGCATTTT CASRDGAQPQHF
- - TRBJ2-7 TRBV7-8 TGTGCCAGCAGCTCCCTAAGGCAAGTGATTACCTACGAGCAGTACTTC CASSSLRQVITYEQYF
- - TRBJ2-1 TRBV7-9 TGTGCCAGCAGCCTGGGACTTACAAGCTCCTACAATGAGCAGTTCTTC CASSLGLTSSYNEQFF
- - TRBJ1-1 TRBV27 TGTGCCAGCACCGAGACACTAAGCGCTGAAGCTTTCTTT CASTETLSAEAFF
- - TRBJ2-7 TRBV18 TGTGCCAGCTCACCTTTAGGCAGCGCCTACGAGCAGTACTTC CASSPLGSAYEQYF
- - TRBJ1-2 TRBV29-1 TGCAGCGTTGAAGAGGGGGCGCGGTATGGCTACACCTTC CSVEEGARYGYTF
- - TRBJ1-2 TRBV15 TGTGCCACCAGGGGAGACTCTAACTATGGCTACACCTTC CATRGDSNYGYTF
- - TRBJ2-1 TRBV5-1 TGCGCCAGCAGCTTGCGAGTAGGGCTGAATGAGCAGTTCTTC CASSLRVGLNEQFF
- - TRBJ2-2 TRBV19 TGTGCCAGTAGTCCCTTGATGGCCGGGGAGCTGTTTTTT CASSPLMAGELFF
TRBD1 - TRBJ2-1 TRBV6-4 TGTGCCAGCAGACCACAGGGGGACGGTAGTGAGCAGTTCTTC CASRPQGDGSEQFF
- - TRBJ1-2 TRBV3-1/TRBV3-2 TGTGCCAGCAGCCAAGAGTCGGGACATTATGGCTACACCTTC CASSQESGHYGYTF
- - TRBJ1-5 TRBV2 TGTGCCAGCAGTTTGGGCGAGGGCAATCAGCCCCAGCATTTT CASSLGEGNQPQHF
TRBD1 - TRBJ2-7 TRBV5-1 TGCGCCAGCAGCTTGGTAGGGGGCGGCGGGACAGGGAGGACCGAGCAGTACTTC CASSLVGGGGTGRTEQYF